The following is a TCR beta chain sequence with its context. The antigen remains undetermined. A multiplex PCR was run with 60 Vbeta primers and 13 Jbeta primers. Method: immunoSEQ multiplex PCR; TCRdb's copy keeps in-frame clones and lacks some. Altogether under 200,000 clones are present, 80% to 85% being singletons, with the ten largest covering around 2%. With 6 bases clipped from V and 4 bases from J, the junction kept 15 bases outside the gene matches. Germline loops: CDR1 SEHNR, CDR2 FQNEAQ (reference sequence). The CDR3 runs to 17 residues. This sample stems from a study of cytomegalovirus exposure and HLA in healthy donors. General study findings and limits: TCR sequences were mostly rare, though some public TCRs occurred in many donors. TCR beta V- and J-gene trimming, according to a later analysis, was linked to a missense DCLRE1C variant.

The clonotype originates from a woman between 18 and 29 years old in good health and CMV-seropositive. This chain joins TRBV7-9 and TRBJ1-2; 9 bases fit TRBD1. The specimen was PBMCs. CDR3 nucleotides: TGTGCCAGCAGTCGTAGACAGGGGGAGCGGGGACTCTATGGCTACACCTTC. Translation gives CASSRRQGERGLYGYTF.